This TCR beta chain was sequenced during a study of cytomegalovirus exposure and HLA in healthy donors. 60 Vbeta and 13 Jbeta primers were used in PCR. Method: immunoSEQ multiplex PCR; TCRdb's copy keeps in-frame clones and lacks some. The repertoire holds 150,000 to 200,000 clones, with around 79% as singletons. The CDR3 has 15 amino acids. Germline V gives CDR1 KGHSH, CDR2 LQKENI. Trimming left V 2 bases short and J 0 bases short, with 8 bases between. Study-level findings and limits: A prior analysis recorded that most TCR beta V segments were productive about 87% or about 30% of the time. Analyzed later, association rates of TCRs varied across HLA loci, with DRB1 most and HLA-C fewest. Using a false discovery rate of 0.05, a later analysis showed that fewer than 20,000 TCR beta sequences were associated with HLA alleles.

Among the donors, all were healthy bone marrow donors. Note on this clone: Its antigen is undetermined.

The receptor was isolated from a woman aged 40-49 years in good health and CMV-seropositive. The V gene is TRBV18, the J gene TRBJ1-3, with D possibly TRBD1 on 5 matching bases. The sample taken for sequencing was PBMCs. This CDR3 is CASSPDRVSGNTIYF. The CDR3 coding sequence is TGTGCCAGCTCACCAGACAGAGTCTCTGGAAACACCATATATTTT.